The 28 T cell receptor beta chains below all came from one sample that was sequenced in a study of a mutant IDH1 vaccine in newly diagnosed glioma. TCRdb's table, derived via immunoSEQ multiplex PCR, lists solely in-frame clones and lacks some. This sample has 45,000 to 65,000 clones, with about 81% found just once. For these TCRs, the target antigens are not known. Described time point: week 23, last vaccination. Each vaccine dose was 300 ug of mutant IDH1 20-mer peptide, with topical imiquimod. The input for sequencing was PBMCs, taken from a glioma patient whose treatment included an IDH1 peptide vaccine. Receptors originate from a woman in her 40s with glioma. Some clones in this sample may be carry-over from other donors' samples.

The chain is built from TRBV20-1 and TRBJ1-1; possibly TRBD1 for D (5 bases). Trimming shortened V by 6 bases and J by 7 bases, and 12 bases separated the two germline ends. Germline lookup yields CDR1 DFQATT and CDR2 SNEGSKA (reference sequence). There are 11 residues in the CDR3. CDR3 residues: CSASGGGEAFF. CDR3 sequence (DNA): TGCAGTGCCTCGGGGGGGGGTGAAGCTTTCTTT.

CDR3 DNA sequence: TGCGCCAGCAGTGAAAAGACAGGGGGCGCAGAAGGTGGAAACACCATATATTTT. Protein: CASSEKTGGAEGGNTIYF. The rearrangement links TRBV10-2 to TRBJ1-3; TRBD1 aligns across 10 bases. Germline assignment: CDR1 WSHSY and CDR2 SAAADI. Trimming at V came to 3 bases and at J to 3 bases, leaving 11 bases not matched to a gene. The CDR3 is 18 residues long.

The rearrangement links TRBV7-2 to TRBJ1-2, with TRBD1 identical over 8 bases. The CDR3 runs 15 residues. The V and J ends lost 5 bases and 4 bases, in that order; junction bases with no gene match: 9. From germline, CDR1 is SGHTA and CDR2 FQGNSA. The CDR3 nucleotides are TGTGCCAGCAGCCAGGGGGCGGAGGGGAGCTATGGCTACACCTTC. It specifies CASSQGAEGSYGYTF.

This clone was found once. This rearrangement joins TRBV5-1 to TRBJ2-3, with D possibly matching TRBD1 (8 bases). The CDR3 is made up of 14 amino acids. V lost 1 base to trimming and J lost 5 bases, with 11 bases between them. Germline V CDR1 and CDR2: SGHRS, YFSETQ. Written as DNA, the CDR3 is TGCGCCAGCAGCTTGACAGGGGGGGGAGATACGCAGTATTTT. Its protein product is CASSLTGGGDTQYF. Based on the CDR3 plus reference TRBV5-1 and TRBJ2-3, the full variable domain is KAGVTQTPRYLIKTRGQQVTLSCSPISGHRSVSWYQQTPGQGLQFLFEYFSETQRNKGNFPGRFSGRQFSNSRSEMNVSTLELGDSALYLCASSLTGGGDTQYFGPGTRLTVL.

V is TRBV5-1 and J is TRBJ2-7, with D possibly being TRBD1 (5 bases). The germline CDR1 and CDR2 sequences are SGHRS and YFSETQ. Trimming removed 5 bases from V and 3 bases from J, with 15 bases in between. This CDR3 is built from 14 residues. The CDR3 DNA follows: TGCGCCAGCAGTTTCGACAGTATTAGCTACGAGCAGTACTTC. This sequence encodes CASSFDSISYEQYF.

The J gene is TRBJ2-2, the V gene TRBV6-6, with a tentative D call TRBD2 (6 bases). CDR1 is MNHNY and CDR2 is SVGAGI in the germline V gene (reference sequence). Deletions cut 6 bases from V and 4 bases from J, with 15 bases between. The CDR3 loop spans 15 amino acids. DNA for the CDR3: TGTGCCAGCAGCCCCGGGAGCCACTTCACCGGGGAGCTGTTTTTT. It is translated as CASSPGSHFTGELFF.

This chain connects TRBV6-5 to TRBJ1-2; tentatively, D is TRBD1 (6 bases). This CDR3 spans 13 amino acids. Germline CDR1 MNHEY, CDR2 SVGAGI. The ends were cut back, 6 bases at V and 7 bases at J, with 15 bases in the middle. In nucleotides, the CDR3 is TGTGCCAGCAGCGTAGGACAGTATCTTGGCTACACCTTC. This encodes CASSVGQYLGYTF.

A single count supports this clone. The rearrangement joins TRBV7-2 to TRBJ2-7; TRBD2 matches 9 bases. This CDR3 spans 15 amino acids. CDR1 is SGHTA, CDR2 FQGNSA, per germline. With V trimmed by 4 bases and J by 4 bases, 8 bases remained unmatched. CDR3 residues: CASSSSGTSLYEQYF. CDR3 bases: TGTGCCAGCAGCTCATCCGGGACTAGCCTTTACGAGCAGTACTTC. The whole variable domain, remainder taken from reference TRBV7-2 and TRBJ2-7, is GAGVSQSPSNKVTEKGKDVELRCDPISGHTALYWYRQSLGQGLEFLIYFQGNSAPDKSGLPSDRFSAERTGGSVSTLTIQRTQQEDSAVYLCASSSSGTSLYEQYFGPGTRLTVT.

CDR3 region: CASSPGALEGTEAFF. In DNA form, the CDR3 reads TGCGCCAGCAGCCCGGGGGCCCTCGAAGGCACTGAAGCTTTCTTT. The chain carries TRBV5-1 and TRBJ1-1; a possible D gene is TRBD1 (6 bases). Trimming left V 4 bases short and J 4 bases short, with 17 bases between. The CDR3 is made up of 15 amino acids. Per germline, CDR1 SGHRS and CDR2 YFSETQ.

This clone was found once. The chain recombines TRBV6-6 with TRBJ2-1, with 7 bases matching TRBD2. Germline values: CDR1 MNHNY, CDR2 SVGAGI (reference sequence). The CDR3 sequence is 14 residues long. The ends lost 2 bases at V and 8 bases at J; junction bases unmatched: 6. CDR3: CASSYRRSGDEQFF. The CDR3 DNA follows: TGTGCCAGCAGTTACCGCCGGAGCGGGGATGAGCAGTTCTTC.

The chain combines TRBV19 with TRBJ1-6; D possibly corresponds to TRBD1 (5 bases). There are 14 residues in the CDR3. Trimming shortened V by 3 bases and J by 10 bases, and 13 bases separated the two germline ends. The V gene's germline CDR1 is LNHDA and CDR2 SQIVND (reference sequence). The CDR3 is CASSIAGVDSPLHF. CDR3 sequence (DNA): TGTGCCAGTAGTATTGCGGGGGTAGACTCACCCCTCCACTTT.

This CDR3 reads CASSGDRANYGYTF. DNA of the CDR3: TGCGCCAGCAGTGGGGACAGGGCCAACTATGGCTACACCTTC. J is TRBJ1-2 and V is TRBV10-2; TRBD1 matches 9 bases. The CDR3 loop spans 14 amino acids. The germline V gene encodes CDR1 WSHSY and CDR2 SAAADI. Unmatched junction bases numbered 2, after V lost 4 bases and J lost 2 bases.

The chain joins TRBV5-8 to TRBJ2-7; 11 nucleotides align to TRBD1. Per germline, CDR1 SGHTS and CDR2 YDEGEE. Losses at the gene ends were 3 bases for V and 0 bases for J; bases not matched to a gene: 11. The CDR3 loop spans 18 amino acids. This CDR3 reads CASSWGTGGLGISYEQYF. For the CDR3, the DNA is TGTGCCAGCAGCTGGGGGACAGGGGGTTTAGGGATCTCCTACGAGCAGTACTTC.

The rearrangement uses TRBV27 and TRBJ2-2, with 11 bases fitting TRBD1. Per germline, CDR1 MNHEY and CDR2 SMNVEV (reference sequence). The CDR3 extends over 15 amino acids. Trimming removed 5 bases from V and 6 bases from J; junction bases left unmatched: 5. As DNA, the CDR3 is TGTGCCAGCAGTCCCGGACAGGGGGCCCCCGGGGAGCTGTTTTTT. Protein product: CASSPGQGAPGELFF.

V gene TRBV2 combines with J gene TRBJ1-6, with 9 nucleotides matching TRBD1. Trimming at V came to 4 bases and at J to 7 bases, leaving 2 bases not matched to a gene. Germline CDR1 is SNHLY and CDR2 is FYNNEI. This CDR3 has 14 amino acids. Here the CDR3 DNA reads TGTGCCAGCAGTGTGGGACAGGGAAATTCACCCCTCCACTTT. Translation gives CASSVGQGNSPLHF.

The chain uses TRBV7-3 and TRBJ2-7, with 8 bases identical to TRBD2. The V gene's germline CDR1 is SGHTA and CDR2 FQGTGA. CDR3 length: 14 residues. V shed 8 bases and J 1 base; nucleotides not matched to a gene: 7. The CDR3 here is CASSSGGGSYEQYF. The CDR3 region has the DNA TGTGCCAGCTCGTCCGGGGGGGGATCCTACGAGCAGTACTTC. The entire variable domain, with the rest obtained from reference TRBV7-3 and TRBJ2-7, is as follows: GAGVSQTPSNKVTEKGKYVELRCDPISGHTALYWYRQSLGQGPEFLIYFQGTGAADDSGLPNDRFFAVRPEGSVSTLKIQRTERGDSAVYLCASSSGGGSYEQYFGPGTRLTVT.

J is TRBJ2-1 and V is TRBV7-9; 7 positions agree with TRBD2. Germline CDR1 is SEHNR and CDR2 is FQNEAQ (reference sequence). V dropped 5 bases and J dropped 0; count of bases not matched to a gene: 10. The CDR3 contains 17 residues. In DNA, the CDR3 is TGTGCCAGCAGCCTCCGCGGGCGGGGGAGCTCCTACAATGAGCAGTTCTTC. Amino acid sequence: CASSLRGRGSSYNEQFF.

V usage is TRBV27 and J usage is TRBJ2-7; TRBD1 agrees at 10 bases. Trimming cost V 5 bases and J 6 bases; bases outside gene matches: 7. The CDR3 has 14 residues. Germline-derived CDR1 and CDR2 are MNHEY and SMNVEV (reference sequence). The CDR3 sequence: CASSPRTGGFEQYF. The CDR3 nucleotides read TGTGCCAGCAGTCCTAGGACAGGGGGGTTCGAGCAGTACTTC.

The chain links TRBV14 to TRBJ2-1, with TRBD1 matching 8 bases. The V segment lost 3 bases and the J segment 1 base; nucleotides outside the gene matches: 2. The CDR3 runs 15 residues. The germline V gene has CDR1 SGHDN and CDR2 FVKESK. This CDR3 reads CASSQTGASYNEQFF. Here the CDR3 DNA reads TGTGCCAGCAGCCAGACAGGGGCGTCCTACAATGAGCAGTTCTTC.

This sequence joins TRBV6-6 and TRBJ2-1, with a weak D call TRBD2 (6 bases). The CDR3 covers 13 residues. Germline-derived CDR1 and CDR2 are MNHNY and SVGAGI (reference sequence). With 6 bases removed from V and 9 bases from J, the gap between germline ends came to 15 bases. The CDR3, as DNA: TGTGCCAGCAGCCCCGCGGGGTTCGGTGAGCAGTTCTTC. This encodes CASSPAGFGEQFF.

CDR3 loop: CASWTGSQPQHF. The CDR3 bases are TGTGCCAGCTGGACAGGGAGTCAGCCCCAGCATTTT. The rearrangement links TRBV27 to TRBJ1-5, with 8 bases identical to TRBD1. Looked up from germline, CDR1 is MNHEY and CDR2 is SMNVEV (reference sequence). J lost 6 bases, V lost 8 bases, and 3 bases had no gene match. The CDR3 loop spans 12 amino acids.

This chain links TRBV19 with TRBJ1-6; weak D call: TRBD1 (5 bases). The CDR3 covers 15 residues. Germline CDR1 reads LNHDA; CDR2 reads SQIVND (reference sequence). V lost 3 bases and J lost 8, with 14 bases in between. The DNA for the CDR3 is TGTGCCAGTAGTATGACATCGGCGGGGGATTCACCCCTCCACTTT. Translation: CASSMTSAGDSPLHF.

The chain couples TRBV25-1 to TRBJ2-7, with 8 bases lining up with TRBD1. The germline CDR1 and CDR2 sequences are MGHDK and SYGVNS. Trimming at V came to 4 bases and at J to 1 base, leaving 15 bases not matched to a gene. The CDR3 is 18 residues long. The CDR3 sequence: CASSGRSERTGTSYEQYF. The CDR3 DNA follows: TGTGCCAGCAGTGGAAGGTCCGAAAGGACAGGGACATCCTACGAGCAGTACTTC.

The rearrangement joins TRBV16 to TRBJ2-7; 7 bases are shared with TRBD1. This CDR3 is 14 amino acids long. From germline, CDR1 is KGHSY and CDR2 FQNENV. V lost 4 bases and J lost 3; bases outside the gene matches: 6. The CDR3 DNA is TGTGCCAGCAGCCCAAGTGGGACAGTCTACGAGCAGTACTTC. Protein sequence: CASSPSGTVYEQYF.

The count of this clone is one. The V gene is TRBV11-2, the J gene TRBJ1-5; D is undetermined. Trimming left V 4 bases short and J 4 bases short, with 17 bases between. The length of the CDR3 is 16 residues. Germline CDR1 SGHAT, CDR2 FQNNGV. CDR3 residues: CASSSPGSRRNQPQHF. As DNA, the CDR3 is TGTGCCAGCAGCTCGCCGGGGAGCAGGCGGAATCAGCCCCAGCATTTT.

This chain uses TRBV7-3 with TRBJ1-2, with D possibly TRBD1 on 5 matching bases. The CDR3 contains 13 residues. Germline CDR1 reads SGHTA; CDR2 reads FQGTGA. V was clipped by 5 bases and J by 8 bases, with 15 bases between them. CDR3 sequence: CASSRDSLSGYTF. CDR3 coding DNA: TGTGCCAGCAGCCGAGACAGTTTGAGCGGCTACACCTTC.

This clone was observed a few times. This chain connects TRBV5-4 to TRBJ1-1, with 8 positions matching TRBD1. The germline V gene has CDR1 SGHNT and CDR2 YYREEE (reference sequence). CDR3 length: 15 amino acids. Trimming removed 7 bases from V and 0 bases from J; junction bases left unmatched: 8. CDR3 in DNA: TGTGCCAGCTTCCCCCAACAGGGGGTGAACACTGAAGCTTTCTTT. It translates to CASFPQQGVNTEAFF.

The CDR3 DNA is TGTGCCAGCACCCTCGGGCGCGGGGTACAAGAGACCCAGTACTTC. It yields the protein CASTLGRGVQETQYF. The chain is built from TRBV5-4 and TRBJ2-5; TRBD2 is a possible D gene (6 bases). Looked up from germline, CDR1 is SGHNT and CDR2 is YYREEE (reference sequence). There are 15 residues in the CDR3. V was shortened by 6 bases and J by 2 bases, with 17 bases between the two germline ends.